Listed below are T cell receptor beta chains from one sample, sequenced in a study of cytomegalovirus exposure and HLA in healthy donors. Clones were sequenced by immunoSEQ multiplex PCR, and TCRdb holds only the in-frame ones, with some missing. The table has 100,000 to 150,000 clones, over 60% seen once; the top ten hold roughly an eighth. The sequenced material came from PBMCs. The receptors were sampled from a woman aged 60-70 years in good health and CMV-seropositive. CDR3s include the opening cysteine and the closing phenylalanine or tryptophan. A D gene is named only where the DNA matches it firmly. Rows may omit the clone size; those that give it use once, few, many or a size class.

D gene | J gene | V gene | clone size | CDR3 DNA | CDR3 protein
TRBD1 | TRBJ2-7 | TRBV6-1 | . | TGTGCCAGCATGCCGCCTGGGACAGGGGCTATCGAGCAGTACTTC | CASMPPGTGAIEQYF
. | TRBJ1-5 | TRBV6-5 | . | TGTGCCAGCAGTGCAGATAGCAATCAGCCCCAGCATTTT | CASSADSNQPQHF
TRBD2 | TRBJ2-5 | TRBV6-5 | few | TGTGCCAGCAGTGAAGACGGGAGGACGAACTTC | CASSEDGRTNF
TRBD1 | TRBJ2-7 | TRBV27 | . | TGTGCCAGCAGTTCTCTGGGACAGGGGGACGAGCAGTACTTC | CASSSLGQGDEQYF
TRBD2 | TRBJ2-7 | TRBV7-9 | . | TGTGCCAGCAGCACGCTAGCGGGGGGGTCCTACGAGCAGTACTTC | CASSTLAGGSYEQYF
TRBD2 | TRBJ2-3 | TRBV20-1 | . | TGCAGTGTTAGGACTAGTTCCACGCAGTATTTT | CSVRTSSTQYF
TRBD1 | TRBJ1-2 | TRBV29-1 | . | TGCAGCGTTGATCAGGGGGACTATGGCTACACCTTC | CSVDQGDYGYTF
TRBD1 | TRBJ2-1 | TRBV11-3 | . | TGTGCCAGCAGCGCCAGACAGGGGGGGAATGAGCAGTTCTTC | CASSARQGGNEQFF
TRBD1 | TRBJ1-6 | TRBV7-2 | . | TGTGCCAGCAGCTACCCGGACAGGGGGTTTAATTCACCCCTCCACTTT | CASSYPDRGFNSPLHF
TRBD2 | TRBJ2-1 | TRBV5-1 | . | TGCGCCAGCAGCTCTACCCTAGCGGGAGTCAGCAATGAGCAGTTCTTC | CASSSTLAGVSNEQFF
. | TRBJ2-6 | TRBV2 | few | TGTGCCAGCAGTGAGAGGTTTTCTGGGGCCAACGTCCTGACTTTC | CASSERFSGANVLTF
. | TRBJ2-7 | TRBV7-8 | . | TGTGCCAGCAGCACTTCCTACGAGCAGTACTTC | CASSTSYEQYF
TRBD2 | TRBJ2-1 | TRBV4-2 | . | TGTGCCAGCAGCCAAGACCTACAGGGACTAGCGGGGGTCTACAATGAGCAGTTCTTC | CASSQDLQGLAGVYNEQFF
. | TRBJ1-5 | TRBV5-5 | . | TGTGCCAGCAGCTTGGGTGGGCAGGTTAGGAGCAATCAGCCCCAGCATTTT | CASSLGGQVRSNQPQHF